Below, one T cell receptor beta chain is given with its context. Here immunoSEQ multiplex PCR was the method, and the copy in TCRdb shows in-frame clones only, minus some. There are over 150,000 clones in the sample; 91% occur only once, and approximately 0.55% lies in the top ten. V was cut by 5 bases and J by 7 bases, with 18 bases left in between. From germline, CDR1 is SGHTA and CDR2 FQGTGA. The CDR3 loop spans 15 amino acids. This record comes from a study of blood T cell repertoires in COVID-19. This clonotype was obtained from a man between 45 and 60 years old with acute or convalescent COVID-19. Sequenced input: peripheral blood. The V call is TRBV7-3, the J call TRBJ2-1; D not resolved. The CDR3 loop reads CASSPMGLRENEQFF. In nucleotides, the CDR3 is TGTGCCAGCAGCCCTATGGGCCTGCGAGAAAATGAGCAGTTCTTC.